What follows is one T cell receptor beta chain and its context. The study ran its PCR with 60 Vbeta and 13 Jbeta primers. Profiled with immunoSEQ multiplex PCR; TCRdb holds only in-frame clones, not every one. Of 160,000 or so clones listed, about 78% were seen once; the top ten hold 1.4%. This record comes from a study of cytomegalovirus exposure and HLA in healthy donors. V was clipped by 6 bases and J by 0 bases, with 10 bases between them. This CDR3 region has 14 residues. Germline CDR1 is SGHNT and CDR2 is YYREEE (reference sequence). The chain joins TRBV5-4 to TRBJ1-3; no reliable D call. The material sequenced was PBMCs. This receptor was identified in a male donor in good health and CMV-seronegative. The CDR3 reads CASNLTPSGNTIYF. The DNA for the CDR3 is TGTGCCAGCAACTTAACACCCTCTGGAAACACCATATATTTT.